These 30 T cell receptor beta chains originate from one sample sequenced in a study of blood T cells in healthy people across ages. A J-beta primer mix and a sample-barcoded 5' primer were used in a second PCR of about 7 to 12 cycles. TCRdb reprocessed the 5' RACE reads with MiXCR, giving one entry per CDR3 protein. The sample records approximately 850,000 distinct CDR3 sequences, about 42% being singletons. Sequencing used blood. These receptors all stem from a man aged 55 to 69 in good health.

V and J are TRBV6-6 and TRBJ2-5; 9 bases map to TRBD1. The CDR3 loop spans 13 amino acids. Germline CDR1 and CDR2: MNHNY and SVGAGI (reference sequence). V trimming: 6 bases; J trimming: 4 bases; junction bases outside the gene matches: 3. The DNA of the CDR3 is TGTGCCAGCAGACAGGGGGCTGTAGAGACCCAGTACTTC. Translation: CASRQGAVETQYF.

The chain combines TRBV4-3 with TRBJ2-7; maybe TRBD2 (6 bases). V was shortened by 0 bases and J by 1 base, with 13 bases between the two germline ends. Germline lookup yields CDR1 LGHNA and CDR2 YSLEER. This CDR3 contains 16 residues. The CDR3 coding sequence is TGCGCCAGCAGCCAAGATTGGGACTTCCCGTCCTACGAGCAGTACTTC. Its protein product is CASSQDWDFPSYEQYF.

This clonotype has just a few counts. The chain uses TRBV5-6 and TRBJ1-2; 12 bases are shared with TRBD1. The junction had 4 bases not matched to a gene; V was cut back by 0 bases and J by 7 bases. The germline CDR1 and CDR2 sequences are SGHDT and YYEEEE. This CDR3 is 15 amino acids long. The CDR3 region has the DNA TGTGCCAGCAGCTTGGTGGGACAGGGGGCGTCTGGCTACACCTTC. Its protein product is CASSLVGQGASGYTF.

This clonotype was counted between two and nine times. This chain connects TRBV7-9 to TRBJ1-5, with a possible D match to TRBD1 (5 bases). Germline CDR1 SEHNR, CDR2 FQNEAQ (reference sequence). The CDR3 has 13 amino acids. The V gene lost 6 bases and the J gene lost 3 bases, with 9 bases spanning the gap. CDR3 sequence: CASSGGYNQPQHF. The CDR3 coding sequence is TGTGCCAGCAGTGGGGGGTACAATCAGCCCCAGCATTTT.

The chain combines TRBV20-1 with TRBJ2-5; D possibly corresponds to TRBD2 (5 bases). The germline V gene encodes CDR1 DFQATT and CDR2 SNEGSKA (reference sequence). This CDR3 comprises 15 residues. V shed 5 bases and J shed 1 base, with 17 bases lying between them. The CDR3 protein is CSAYSSPGSQETQYF. The CDR3 coding sequence is TGCAGTGCTTATAGTTCCCCGGGGAGCCAAGAGACCCAGTACTTC.

There are a few counts of this clonotype. The CDR3 region has the DNA TGCAGTGCTAAAAATGGTGTTAGTCCCCTCACAGATACGCAGTATTTT. Translated: CSAKNGVSPLTDTQYF. This sequence joins TRBV20-1 and TRBJ2-3, with D unresolved. The length of the CDR3 is 16 residues. Per the germline V gene, CDR1 is DFQATT and CDR2 is SNEGSKA (reference sequence). Trimming shortened V by 4 bases and J by 2 bases, and 19 bases separated the two germline ends.

This sequence joins TRBV12-3 or TRBV12-4 and TRBJ2-7, with D tentatively TRBD1 or TRBD2 (6 bases each). This CDR3 is 15 amino acids long. The V and J ends lost 5 bases and 7 bases respectively, with 21 bases between them. The DNA for the CDR3 is TGTGCCAGCAGTGCTGGACGAGCGGAGGGGGGTGAGCAGTACTTC. Its protein is CASSAGRAEGGEQYF.

In this sample, this clonotype turned up a few times. The chain is built from TRBV4-3 and TRBJ2-5; possibly TRBD1 or TRBD2 for D (5 bases each). V shed 0 bases and J shed 4 bases, with 15 bases lying between them. Germline V gene data show CDR1 as LGHNA and CDR2 as YSLEER. The CDR3 is 16 amino acids. As DNA, the CDR3 is TGCGCCAGCAGCCAAGAGAGTCTGGGGGTCGGAGAGACCCAGTACTTC. Protein product: CASSQESLGVGETQYF.

The V and J genes are TRBV29-1 and TRBJ2-1; TRBD1 aligns across 8 bases. The length of the CDR3 is 14 residues. J gave up 4 bases and V 4 bases, and 6 bases lay outside the gene matches. CDR1 is SQVTM and CDR2 is ANQGSEA in the germline V gene. The CDR3 DNA sequence: TGCAGCGTTGTGGACAGGGACGTATACAATGAGCAGTTCTTC. Translation: CSVVDRDVYNEQFF.

This clonotype has a handful of counts. The V and J genes are TRBV20-1 and TRBJ2-7; D is ambiguous. V dropped 5 bases and J dropped 0 bases, with 11 bases sitting between them. The CDR3 consists of 13 residues. Germline CDR1 and CDR2: DFQATT and SNEGSKA (reference sequence). The CDR3 DNA reads TGCAGTGCTTTGTTCCGTCCCTCCTACGAGCAGTACTTC. This codes for CSALFRPSYEQYF.

This clonotype was seen ten or more times. The rearrangement links TRBV6-6 to TRBJ1-5, with a possible D match to TRBD1 (5 bases). Per germline, CDR1 MNHNY and CDR2 SVGAGI (reference sequence). V lost 6 bases to trimming and J lost 7 bases, with 10 bases between them. The CDR3 spans 12 residues. CDR3 sequence: CASSRGDQPQHF. In nucleotides, the CDR3 is TGTGCCAGCAGCCGGGGGGACCAGCCCCAGCATTTT.

This clonotype was counted only a few times. CDR3 protein: CSAGSGGQTQYF. DNA for the CDR3: TGCAGTGCGGGTAGCGGGGGCCAGACCCAGTACTTC. The chain carries TRBV20-1 and TRBJ2-5, with 9 bases that match TRBD2. The CDR3 consists of 12 residues. In germline, CDR1 is DFQATT, CDR2 SNEGSKA (reference sequence). The junction had 5 bases not matched to a gene; V was cut back by 6 bases and J by 6 bases.

The gene calls are TRBV11-2 and TRBJ2-5, with 9 positions matching TRBD2. Trimming removed 5 bases from V and 7 bases from J; junction bases left unmatched: 11. CDR3 length equals 15 residues. Germline V CDR1 and CDR2: SGHAT, FQNNGV. CDR3 bases: TGTGCCAGCAGCCCCCAGCGGGGGGTGAAAAGGACCCAGTACTTC. This sequence encodes CASSPQRGVKRTQYF.

This chain links TRBV7-9 with TRBJ2-7; a possible D gene is TRBD1 (5 bases). The CDR3 consists of 12 residues. V lost 10 bases and J lost 9, with 19 bases in between. Germline CDR1 is SEHNR and CDR2 is FQNEAQ (reference sequence). The CDR3 here is CAIDKQGHGQYF. CDR3 in DNA: TGTGCCATAGATAAACAAGGACACGGGCAGTACTTC.

V usage is TRBV29-1 and J usage is TRBJ1-1, with a tentative D call TRBD1 (5 bases). V dropped 7 bases and J dropped 3 bases, with 15 bases sitting between them. CDR3 length: 13 residues. CDR1 and CDR2 from the germline V gene are SQVTM and ANQGSEA. Here the CDR3 DNA reads TGCAGCGCCGGGGGTTGGGACTACACTGAAGCTTTCTTT. It specifies CSAGGWDYTEAFF.

This clonotype turned up a few times. The chain combines TRBV6-5 with TRBJ1-1; TRBD1 might be the D (6 bases). The CDR3 length is 13 residues. The V end lost 6 bases, the J end lost 4 bases, and 12 bases lay between the germline ends. The germline V gene has CDR1 MNHEY and CDR2 SVGAGI. This chain's CDR3 is CASSLQGATEAFF. Here the CDR3 DNA reads TGTGCCAGCAGCCTACAGGGTGCCACTGAAGCTTTCTTT.

On this clonotype: Compared with germline, one end of the junction differs, possibly owing to a read error. CDR3 nucleotide sequence: TGTGCCAACAGCGGGACCCCGGTGGGGTATGGCTACACCTTC. Protein: CANSGTPVGYGYTF. V and J are TRBV7-2 and TRBJ1-2; D perhaps matches TRBD1 (5 bases). The CDR3 covers 14 residues. Germline lookup yields CDR1 SGHTA and CDR2 FQGNSA.

The sample holds one count of this clonotype. A read error may produce the germline difference seen at one junction end. The J gene is TRBJ2-1, the V gene TRBV27; the match to TRBD1 covers 7 bases. Germline CDR1 MNHEY, CDR2 SMNVEV (reference sequence). The length of the CDR3 is 16 residues. In DNA, the CDR3 is TGTGCCAGCAGTTCTATTGGGACAGCCGTTTACAATGAGCAGTTATTC. Amino acids: CASSSIGTAVYNEQLF.

This clonotype was seen a few times. The chain uses TRBV29-1 and TRBJ1-1; TRBD1 might be the D (5 bases). The V and J ends lost 3 bases and 0 bases respectively, with 5 bases between them. The CDR3 is 12 residues long. Germline lookup yields CDR1 SQVTM and CDR2 ANQGSEA. DNA of the CDR3: TGCAGCGTTGACAGGGTGAACACTGAAGCTTTCTTT. Translation gives CSVDRVNTEAFF.

This clonotype was seen more than once but under ten times. The CDR3 DNA is TGTGCCAGCAGACCCCCTAGCGGACTAGCCAAAAACATTCAGTACTTC. Translated, it gives CASRPPSGLAKNIQYF. The chain carries TRBV6-6 and TRBJ2-4, with 7 nucleotides matching TRBD2. The V and J ends lost 6 bases and 0 bases, in that order; junction bases with no gene match: 8. This CDR3 has 16 amino acids. Germline V CDR1 and CDR2: MNHNY, SVGAGI (reference sequence).

This clonotype was picked up a small number of times. The chain carries TRBV9 and TRBJ1-3; weak D call: TRBD1 (5 bases). V was trimmed by 4 bases and J by 4 bases, leaving 9 bases between them. Per germline, CDR1 SGDLS and CDR2 YYNGEE. The CDR3 is 13 amino acids. CDR3 amino acids: CASSTEGGNTIYF. The CDR3 DNA reads as TGTGCCAGCAGCACTGAGGGGGGAAACACCATATATTTT.

This chain links TRBV7-2 with TRBJ1-4; D gene ambiguous. Germline values: CDR1 SGHTA, CDR2 FQGNSA. This CDR3 has 13 amino acids. The V end lost 0 bases, the J end lost 8 bases, and 7 bases lay between the germline ends. CDR3 loop: CASSLALGEKLFF. CDR3 nucleotide sequence: TGTGCCAGCAGCTTAGCGCTGGGGGAAAAACTGTTTTTT.

The genes are TRBV6-2 or TRBV6-3 and TRBJ2-5; D might be TRBD2 (6 bases). The CDR3 is 14 amino acids. Trimming stripped 6 bases from V and 1 base from J, with 12 bases between. CDR1 is MNHEY and CDR2 is SVGEGT in the germline V gene. CDR3 sequence reads: CASSFWTIQETQYF. DNA for the CDR3: TGTGCCAGCAGCTTCTGGACTATCCAAGAGACCCAGTACTTC.

V usage is TRBV7-2 and J usage is TRBJ2-1; TRBD2 aligns across 8 bases. The CDR3 sequence is 15 residues long. Germline V gene lookup returns CDR1 SGHTA and CDR2 FQGNSA. V dropped 7 bases and J dropped 2; count of bases not matched to a gene: 7. This chain's CDR3 is CASTTGGVTYNEQFF. The CDR3 bases are TGTGCCAGCACCACCGGGGGGGTTACCTACAATGAGCAGTTCTTC.

This sequence joins TRBV25-1 and TRBJ2-1; 7 nucleotides align to TRBD2. Trimming cost V 2 bases and J 0 bases; bases outside gene matches: 4. This CDR3 is 16 amino acids long. Germline V gives CDR1 MGHDK, CDR2 SYGVNS. The CDR3 nucleotides are TGTGCCAGCAGTGAAGGGGGGGGGAGCTCCTACAATGAGCAGTTCTTC. It specifies CASSEGGGSSYNEQFF.

In this sample, this clonotype turned up a few times. This chain uses TRBV4-3 with TRBJ2-4; no reliable D call. Germline CDR1 reads LGHNA; CDR2 reads YSLEER. V lost 1 base and J lost 8, with 9 bases in between. The CDR3 totals 13 residues. The CDR3 is CASSQGFKDIQYF. DNA for the CDR3: TGCGCCAGCAGCCAAGGTTTTAAAGACATTCAGTACTTC.

This chain connects TRBV6-2 or TRBV6-3 to TRBJ1-2; a weak D match, TRBD1 (5 bases). This CDR3 has 15 amino acids. V was cut by 4 bases and J by 5 bases, with 17 bases left in between. CDR1 and CDR2 from the germline V gene are MNHEY and SVGEGT. The CDR3 DNA is TGTGCCAGCAGTTCCTTCGGGACCGATACTTATGGCTACACCTTC. Protein product: CASSSFGTDTYGYTF.

The table lists this clonotype with a count of one. The chain links TRBV12-3 or TRBV12-4 to TRBJ1-2; 7 bases line up with TRBD1. With V trimmed by 6 bases and J by 8 bases, 6 bases remained unmatched. There are 12 residues in the CDR3. The CDR3 DNA sequence: TGTGCCAGCAGGAGGGGGCAGCGAGGCTACACCTTC. This gives the protein CASRRGQRGYTF.

The rearrangement uses TRBV12-3 or TRBV12-4 and TRBJ2-5, with TRBD2 matching 13 bases. The J segment lost 5 bases and the V segment lost 7 bases, leaving 4 bases of the junction unmatched. CDR3 size: 14 residues. The CDR3 loop is CASKRLAGGETQYF. CDR3 coding DNA: TGTGCCAGCAAAAGACTAGCGGGGGGTGAGACCCAGTACTTC.

In its sample, this clonotype was seen once. This chain uses TRBV30 with TRBJ2-7; TRBD1 matches at 7 bases. Losses at the gene ends were 3 bases for V and 0 bases for J; bases not matched to a gene: 8. CDR3 size: 15 residues. Germline V gene sequence: CDR1 GTSNPN, CDR2 SVGIG (reference sequence). The CDR3 protein is CAWSVGQQSSYEQYF. CDR3 nucleotide sequence: TGTGCCTGGAGCGTGGGACAGCAAAGCTCCTACGAGCAGTACTTC.